Listed below are T cell receptor beta chains from one sample, sequenced in a study of CD8+CD57+ T cells in acquired aplastic anemia. TCRdb re-called the reads with MiXCR, one entry per CDR3 protein. Among about 160,000 distinct CDR3 sequences, less than 60% were seen once, and the ten largest hold about 2.8%. The sequenced material came from sorted CD4+, CD8+, or CD8+CD57+ T cells (not recorded which) from PBMCs. These receptors originate from a human donor with aplastic anemia. The CDR3 runs from the conserved cysteine through the conserved F or W. The order of the fields is D gene, J gene, V gene, clone size, CDR3 protein, CDR3 DNA. The D gene is left open where the match is weak. Clone size appears in some rows only: once, few, many, or a class for an expanded clone.

D: NA; J: TRBJ1-2; V: TRBV6-1; size: NA; CDR3: CASRGTWGQGYGYTF; DNA: TGTGCCAGCCGTGGAACCTGGGGGCAGGGCTATGGCTACACCTTC
D: TRBD2; J: TRBJ2-5; V: TRBV10-2; size: NA; CDR3: CASSELRGVWETQYF; DNA: TGCGCCAGCAGTGAGCTGCGGGGGGTGTGGGAGACCCAGTACTTC
D: NA; J: TRBJ2-6; V: TRBV12-3/TRBV12-4; size: few; CDR3: CASSLGPDSSGANVLTF; DNA: TGTGCCAGCAGTTTAGGCCCCGATTCCTCTGGGGCCAACGTCCTGACTTTC
D: NA; J: TRBJ2-7; V: TRBV7-6; size: few; CDR3: CASSLVGSEQYF; DNA: TGTGCCAGCAGCTTAGTGGGGAGCGAGCAGTACTTC
D: NA; J: TRBJ1-4; V: TRBV7-9; size: many; CDR3: CASSLTPYEKLFF; DNA: TGTGCCAGCAGCTTAACCCCGTATGAAAAACTGTTTTTT
D: TRBD2; J: TRBJ2-1; V: TRBV7-3; size: many; CDR3: CASSLRASSGRDNEQFF; DNA: TGTGCCAGCAGCTTAAGGGCGAGTAGCGGGAGGGACAATGAGCAGTTCTTC
D: NA; J: TRBJ1-4; V: TRBV7-9; size: many; CDR3: CASSLDFEKLFF; DNA: TGTGCCAGCAGCTTAGACTTTGAAAAACTGTTTTTT
D: NA; J: TRBJ2-7; V: TRBV9; size: many; CDR3: CASSSEYEQYF; DNA: TGTGCCAGCAGCAGCGAATACGAGCAGTACTTC
D: NA; J: TRBJ2-2; V: TRBV15; size: many; CDR3: CATSENTGELFF; DNA: TGTGCCACCAGCGAGAACACCGGGGAGCTGTTTTTT
D: NA; J: TRBJ2-2; V: TRBV11-1; size: many; CDR3: CASSFGTLNTGELFF; DNA: TGTGCCAGCAGCTTCGGGACACTTAACACCGGGGAGCTGTTTTTT
D: NA; J: TRBJ1-2; V: TRBV2; size: once; CDR3: CASSPRSRVDYGYTF; DNA: TGTGCCAGCAGTCCTCGGAGTAGGGTTGACTATGGCTACACCTTC
D: NA; J: TRBJ1-5; V: TRBV6-1; size: many; CDR3: CASSPGLSRTQHF; DNA: TGTGCCAGCAGTCCCGGTTTAAGTAGGACCCAGCATTTT
D: TRBD1; J: TRBJ1-5; V: TRBV24-1; size: NA; CDR3: CATSDPTGGEQPQHF; DNA: TGTGCCACCAGTGACCCAACAGGGGGAGAACAGCCCCAGCATTTT
D: NA; J: TRBJ1-3; V: TRBV2; size: NA; CDR3: CASSEGTANTIYF; DNA: TGTGCCAGCAGTGAAGGGACTGCGAACACCATATATTTT
D: NA; J: TRBJ1-5; V: TRBV20-1; size: few; CDR3: CSARRTYSNQPQHF; DNA: TGCAGTGCTAGGAGGACGTATAGCAATCAGCCCCAGCATTTT
D: NA; J: TRBJ2-5; V: TRBV5-1; size: many; CDR3: CASSLVGGLETQYF; DNA: TGCGCCAGCAGCTTGGTAGGGGGGTTGGAGACCCAGTACTTC
D: NA; J: TRBJ1-4; V: TRBV7-9; size: many; CDR3: CASSLEGGGNEKLFF; DNA: TGTGCCAGCAGCCTGGAGGGTGGGGGCAATGAAAAACTGTTTTTT
D: NA; J: TRBJ2-6; V: TRBV7-2; size: many; CDR3: CASSLAFVQGAGANVLTF; DNA: TGTGCCAGCAGCTTAGCGTTCGTACAAGGGGCTGGGGCCAACGTCCTGACTTTC
D: NA; J: TRBJ1-1; V: TRBV24-1; size: many; CDR3: CATRDTGVRNTEAFF; DNA: TGTGCCACCAGGGATACGGGCGTTAGGAACACTGAAGCTTTCTTT
D: NA; J: TRBJ1-2; V: TRBV19; size: NA; CDR3: CASIGRLNYGYTF; DNA: TGTGCCAGTATCGGCCGACTTAACTATGGCTACACCTTC
D: NA; J: TRBJ2-5; V: TRBV24-1; size: few; CDR3: CATSDNSGARGETQYF; DNA: TGTGCCACCAGTGATAATTCTGGTGCCCGTGGGGAGACCCAGTACTTC
D: NA; J: TRBJ2-1; V: TRBV7-6; size: many; CDR3: CASRPARGGGSYNEQFF; DNA: TGTGCCAGCAGACCAGCCAGGGGTGGGGGATCCTACAATGAGCAGTTCTTC
D: NA; J: TRBJ2-7; V: TRBV7-9; size: NA; CDR3: CASSWTDLYEQYF; DNA: TGTGCCAGCAGCTGGACGGATCTATACGAGCAGTACTTC
D: TRBD1; J: TRBJ2-7; V: TRBV4-3; size: NA; CDR3: CASSQHRGLSYEQYF; DNA: TGCGCCAGCAGCCAACACAGGGGGCTGTCCTACGAGCAGTACTTC
D: NA; J: TRBJ2-7; V: TRBV5-1; size: NA; CDR3: CASSLVMADYEQYF; DNA: TGCGCCAGCAGCTTGGTTATGGCAGACTACGAGCAGTACTTC
D: NA; J: TRBJ1-1; V: TRBV19; size: NA; CDR3: CASSLSALNTEAFF; DNA: TGTGCCAGTAGTCTCAGCGCATTGAACACTGAAGCTTTCTTT
D: NA; J: TRBJ1-1; V: TRBV7-2; size: many; CDR3: CASSPEQGRGTEAFF; DNA: TGTGCCAGCAGTCCAGAACAGGGAAGAGGGACTGAAGCTTTCTTT
D: NA; J: TRBJ2-1; V: TRBV7-9; size: NA; CDR3: CASSLGDIDQFF; DNA: TGTGCCAGCAGCTTAGGGGACATCGATCAATTCTTC